This T cell receptor (beta chain) is drawn from a study of blood T cell repertoires in COVID-19. The overall study: Both acute and convalescent COVID-19 samples were obtained from the United States, Italy and Spain. PBMCs, B-cell-depleted T cells, or T cells were the source of the cDNA or gDNA that made up the material.

As originally analysed: The authors estimated nucleated cell counts from reference gene primer amplification. The method was immunoSEQ multiplex PCR; TCRdb's version includes in-frame clones alone and lacks a portion of them. For V, J and clone size, that table is used; D and trimming come from the DNA. The sample includes roughly 190,000 clones, approximately 82% seen only once; the top ten take 2.9%. Trimming stripped 3 bases from V and 12 bases from J, with 15 bases between. Germline V lookup: CDR1 SGHTA, CDR2 FQGNSA. The CDR3 sequence is 13 residues long. This chain connects TRBV7-2 to TRBJ2-1; possibly TRBD1 for D (6 bases). What was sequenced was peripheral blood. The TCR comes from a man between 50 and 59 years old with active or convalescent COVID-19. The CDR3 bases are TGTGCCAGCAGCTTTGGGGCAAACAGGGTGCAGTTCTTC. This codes for CASSFGANRVQFF.